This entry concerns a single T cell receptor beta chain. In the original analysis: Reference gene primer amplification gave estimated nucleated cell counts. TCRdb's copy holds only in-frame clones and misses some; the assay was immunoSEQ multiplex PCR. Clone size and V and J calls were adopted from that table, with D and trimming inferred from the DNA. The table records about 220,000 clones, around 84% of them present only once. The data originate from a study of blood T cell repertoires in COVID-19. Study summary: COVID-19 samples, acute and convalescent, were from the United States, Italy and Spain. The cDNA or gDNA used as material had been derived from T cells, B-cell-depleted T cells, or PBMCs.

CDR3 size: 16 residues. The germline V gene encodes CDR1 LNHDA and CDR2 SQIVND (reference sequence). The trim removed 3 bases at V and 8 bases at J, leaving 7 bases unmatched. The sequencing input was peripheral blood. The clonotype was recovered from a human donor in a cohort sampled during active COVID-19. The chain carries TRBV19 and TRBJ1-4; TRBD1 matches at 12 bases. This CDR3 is CASSMAGTGGGEKLFF. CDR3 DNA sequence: TGTGCCAGTAGTATGGCCGGGACAGGGGGCGGCGAAAAACTGTTTTTT.